The sequence of this T cell receptor beta chain was determined in a study of monozygotic twins with inflammatory bowel disease (dated by TCRdb to between 2018 and 2021). About the study as a whole: The complete study included around 30 monozygotic twin pairs: 19 IBD-discordant Danish pairs and nine German pairs, of which four were IBD-concordant and five were IBD-discordant. Disease-associated traits were sought mainly through comparisons between IBD patients and their genetically identical healthy co-twins within discordant pairs. Each individual had, on average, about 151 000 unique TCRalpha sequences and 181 000 unique TCRbeta sequences available for analysis.

Overall study results and their limits: Compared with healthy twins, IBD patients had fewer clonotypes in common with other individuals, a difference most pronounced in patients showing signs of disease activity. A decrease in TCRbeta repertoire diversity, as measured by inverse Simpson index, was observed in IBD patients compared with their healthy co-twins. Background noise and inter-individual variability may have been introduced into the repertoires by the differing immunosuppressive treatments among patients. Distinction between different T cell subtypes could not be achieved in the analysis. Repertoire similarity did not differ between concordant and discordant twins, which could be due to limited statistical power. The results gave no support for a single strong signal or clonotype linked to IBD.

From each donor, a roughly 2.7 ml peripheral blood sample was drawn into PAXgene tubes and stored at -80 degrees C. Without T cell sorting, total RNA was isolated from whole blood using the PAXgene blood miRNA kit on an automated QIAcube. Deep TCRalpha and TCRbeta repertoire profiling with unique molecular barcoding was performed on peripheral blood of monozygotic twin pairs concordant or discordant for inflammatory bowel disease. Smoking habits were recorded for all twin pairs, and each individual was classified as a current, former or never smoker. The protocol used for the library was 5' RACE. The input for every TCR library was 3,500 to 4,000 ng of total RNA. For each sample, cDNA synthesis was carried out in eight separate reactions using SMARTScribe reverse transcriptase. Unique molecular identifiers containing a 6-nucleotide sample barcode were introduced through template switching during cDNA synthesis. Amplification of TCRalpha and TCRbeta cDNA involved two nested PCRs of 16 and 9 cycles, and each PCR was followed by bead purification. Before amplification, cDNA was treated with uracil DNA-glycosylase and purified using the QIAquick PCR purification kit. The second PCR added Illumina TruSeq-compatible adapters along with sample-specific barcodes. TapeStation and Qubit were used to check library quality and concentration, and approximately 5.5 ng of each library went into the pool. Sequencing of pooled libraries was carried out on an Illumina HiSeq2500 single-index Rapid Run using 2 x 100 bp reads and custom sequencing primers. The authors processed their data as follows. PCR and sequencing errors were corrected by UMI-based consensus assembly using MiGEC version 1.2.6. MiXCR version 2.1.1 was used to carry out V(D)J alignment, clonotype assembly and CDR3 extraction. To normalise gene usage, clonotype sharing and MAIT/NKT TCR abundance, the analysis used the top 1000, 10 000 and 20 000 clonotypes per sample. Diversity was computed as the inverse Simpson index with the vegan R package after downsampling to 27 000 UMIs. Paired Mann-Whitney U tests on discordant twin pairs were used, with Benjamini-Hochberg multiple-testing correction. TCRdb reprocessed the reads, so every CDR3 protein sequence counts as one entry and DNA is not shown. In this record, the V and J calls reflect TCRdb's handling and not the investigators' own analysis. The table for this sample shows some 300,000 distinct CDR3 sequences. The ten largest clones capture approximately 5.9% of the sample.

Turning to this clonotype: Which antigen it targets is not known.

Inclusive of the bounding cysteine and phenylalanine, the CDR3 is 14 residues long. This entry has no DNA. The germline V gene (reference sequence) yields DFQATT for CDR1 and SNEGSKA for CDR2. Sequencing was carried out using blood. This TCR was recovered from a human donor with ulcerative colitis or Crohn's disease, or a healthy co-twin of an affected twin (not recorded which). The chain was built from TRBV20-1 and TRBJ1-5; TCRdb's D gene call, TRBD1, goes unchecked for lack of DNA. Here the CDR3 is given as CSARDPRGNQPQHF.